Below, 24 T cell receptor beta chains from the same sample are listed, as sequenced in a study of cytomegalovirus exposure and HLA in healthy donors. PCR amplification relied on 60 Vbeta primers (plus 13 Jbeta primers). The repertoire was sequenced with immunoSEQ multiplex PCR; TCRdb's copy has only in-frame clones and lacks some. This repertoire shows approximately 88,000 clones, 64% found once; its top ten account for 3.2%. Sequencing was carried out using PBMCs. These TCRs come from a man between 60 and 75 years old in good health and CMV-seronegative.

V and J are TRBV11-1 and TRBJ2-1; D might be TRBD1 (5 bases). CDR1 is SGHAT, CDR2 FQDESV, per germline (reference sequence). V lost 1 base and J lost 2, with 9 bases in between. The CDR3 has 15 amino acids. The CDR3 nucleotides are TGTGCCAGCAGCTTAGTACAGGAGACCTACAATGAGCAGTTCTTC. Protein product: CASSLVQETYNEQFF.

The V gene is TRBV28, the J gene TRBJ1-1, with D possibly being TRBD1 (5 bases). There are 10 residues in the CDR3. From germline, CDR1 is MDHEN and CDR2 SYDVKM. V lost 3 bases and J lost 10, with 6 bases in between. For the CDR3, the DNA is TGTGCCAGCAGTTTTGGGGCAGCTTTCTTT. This translates into CASSFGAAFF. Based on the CDR3 plus reference TRBV28 and TRBJ1-1, the full variable domain is DVKVTQSSRYLVKRTGEKVFLECVQDMDHENMFWYRQDPGLGLRLIYFSYDVKMKEKGDIPEGYSVSREKKERFSLILESASTNQTSMYLCASSFGAAFFGQGTRLTVV.

The chain has TRBV5-1 and TRBJ2-1; 9 bases agree with TRBD2. J lost 6 bases, V lost 7 bases, and 8 bases had no gene match. Per germline, CDR1 SGHRS and CDR2 YFSETQ. CDR3 size: 14 residues. The CDR3 DNA follows: TGCGCCAGCCGGGAGCGGGGGGCCTCCAATGAGCAGTTCTTC. Translation gives CASRERGASNEQFF.

This chain links TRBV27 with TRBJ1-2; a possible D gene is TRBD1 (5 bases). CDR3 length equals 15 residues. V lost 0 bases and J lost 6, with 14 bases in between. Germline loops: CDR1 MNHEY, CDR2 SMNVEV (reference sequence). The CDR3 sequence: CASSLSLDRKNGYTF. The CDR3 bases are TGTGCCAGCAGTTTATCGCTCGACAGAAAAAATGGCTACACCTTC.

The V call is TRBV6-4, the J call TRBJ2-3; TRBD1 is a possible D gene (5 bases). The CDR3 runs 18 residues. CDR1 and CDR2 (germline): MRHNA, SNTAGT. Trimming removed 4 bases from V and 2 bases from J, with 22 bases in between. Here the CDR3 reads CASSAAGIMLSDTDTQYF. The CDR3 coding sequence is TGTGCCAGCAGTGCAGCAGGGATAATGTTGAGCGACACAGATACGCAGTATTTT.

This clone was seen a single time. The V call is TRBV10-3, the J call TRBJ2-1; a weak D match, TRBD2 (6 bases). V lost 10 bases to trimming and J lost 8 bases, with 12 bases between them. The CDR3 consists of 11 residues. CDR1 and CDR2 from the germline V gene are ENHRY and SYGVKD. CDR3 DNA sequence: TGTGCCACAGAGACGGGGGATGAGCAGTTCTTC. It encodes CATETGDEQFF.

With regard to this clone: The germline gene is not matched at one end of the junction; a read error may be the cause. The chain carries TRBV29-1 and TRBJ2-2; D possibly corresponds to TRBD2 (5 bases). CDR3 length equals 15 residues. Germline values: CDR1 SQVTM, CDR2 ANQGSEA. The DNA of the CDR3 is TGCAGCGTTGAAGATCCAGCTTCAAACACCGGGGAGCTGGTTTTT. Translation: CSVEDPASNTGELVF.

The rearrangement links TRBV6-6 to TRBJ2-2; D ambiguous. The CDR3 has 14 residues. Germline loops: CDR1 MNHNY, CDR2 SVGAGI (reference sequence). Trimming cost V 0 bases and J 6 bases, with 8 bases left between them. CDR3 coding DNA: TGTGCCAGCAGTTACTCGGCCGGGTCCGGGGAGCTGTTTTTT. Amino acid sequence: CASSYSAGSGELFF.

This clone was counted only a few times. The J gene is TRBJ1-6, the V gene TRBV28; TRBD1 matches at 7 bases. This CDR3 contains 15 residues. V lost 2 bases, J lost 6 bases, and 4 bases stayed unmatched. CDR1 and CDR2 (germline): MDHEN, SYDVKM. The CDR3 DNA is TGTGCCAGCAGTTTAGAAGGGGGCGGTAATTCACCCCTCCACTTT. The encoded protein is CASSLEGGGNSPLHF.

The chain carries TRBV2 and TRBJ1-4; no definite D call. The CDR3 totals 14 residues. CDR1 is SNHLY, CDR2 FYNNEI, per germline. V lost 0 bases and J 7 bases, leaving 9 bases between the germline ends. This CDR3 is CASSEASNSEKLFF. CDR3 bases: TGTGCCAGCAGTGAAGCGTCGAACAGTGAAAAACTGTTTTTT. Full variable domain (missing parts from reference TRBV2 and TRBJ1-4): EPEVTQTPSHQVTQMGQEVILRCVPISNHLYFYWYRQILGQKVEFLVSFYNNEISEKSEIFDDQFSVERPDGSNFTLKIRSTKLEDSAMYFCASSEASNSEKLFFGSGTQLSVL.

Only a few counts were recorded for this clone. V is TRBV7-9 and J is TRBJ2-3, with a weak D call TRBD2 (6 bases). V lost 5 bases and J lost 6, with 15 bases in between. Germline CDR1 and CDR2: SEHNR and FQNEAQ (reference sequence). CDR3 length equals 14 residues. CDR3 residues: CASSLETSPDTQYF. As DNA, the CDR3 is TGTGCCAGCAGCCTAGAAACTAGCCCCGATACGCAGTATTTT.

This chain joins TRBV18 and TRBJ2-7; 11 nucleotides match TRBD1. The CDR3 is made up of 16 amino acids. J lost 3 bases, V lost 4 bases, and 8 bases had no gene match. Germline V CDR1 and CDR2: KGHSH, LQKENI. For the CDR3, the DNA is TGTGCCAGCTCACTACAGGGGACAGGGGGTATCTACGAGCAGTACTTC. This codes for CASSLQGTGGIYEQYF.

The chain combines TRBV7-2 with TRBJ2-1, with D possibly being TRBD2 (5 bases). V was cut by 7 bases and J by 7 bases, with 17 bases left in between. CDR1 is SGHTA, CDR2 FQGNSA, per germline. This CDR3 has 14 residues. In DNA, the CDR3 is TGTGCCAGCACCCGGTCCGGAGGTTGGAATGAGCAGTTCTTC. This translates into CASTRSGGWNEQFF.

This clone has only a few counts. The V gene is TRBV11-3, the J gene TRBJ2-5; perhaps TRBD2 as D (6 bases). The assigned J gene may be wrong: the sequence end matches TRBJ2-7 better. The germline V gene encodes CDR1 SGHNT and CDR2 YENEEA. The CDR3 consists of 16 residues. CDR3 sequence (DNA): TGTGCCAGCAGCTTACTTCGGAGGGCCCTCTTCGACGAGCAGTACTTC. Its protein product is CASSLLRRALFDEQYF.

V is TRBV18 and J is TRBJ2-1; maybe TRBD1 (5 bases). The V end was cut by 3 bases, the J end by 5 bases, with 14 bases between. Germline lookup yields CDR1 KGHSH and CDR2 LQKENI. This CDR3 region has 15 residues. CDR3 sequence (DNA): TGTGCCAGCTCACCGGACATGGCCTCTGACAATGAGCAGTTCTTC. It encodes CASSPDMASDNEQFF.

The V call is TRBV27, the J call TRBJ1-1, with 7 bases that match TRBD1. V dropped 4 bases and J dropped 1; count of bases not matched to a gene: 6. Germline V gives CDR1 MNHEY, CDR2 SMNVEV (reference sequence). There are 15 residues in the CDR3. The chain's CDR3 is CASSSGQAKNTEAFF. The CDR3 coding sequence is TGTGCCAGCAGTTCTGGACAGGCAAAGAACACTGAAGCTTTCTTT.

The genes are TRBV13 and TRBJ2-5, with TRBD2 matching over 7 bases. The J call may be faulty, since TRBJ2-7 better matches the DNA end. The CDR3 extends over 12 amino acids. Germline CDR1 and CDR2: PRHDT and FYEKMQ (reference sequence). CDR3 protein: CASKGLSYEQYF. Written as DNA, the CDR3 is TGTGCCAGCAAGGGACTAAGCTACGAGCAGTACTTC.

The V and J genes are TRBV29-1 and TRBJ2-7, with a tentative D call TRBD2 (6 bases). V was pared by 4 bases and J by 3 bases, with 10 bases between. This CDR3 has 12 amino acids. CDR1 and CDR2 (germline): SQVTM, ANQGSEA. The CDR3 DNA follows: TGCAGCGTTGGACCGGGACTCTACGAGCAGTACTTC. Its protein product is CSVGPGLYEQYF.

This clone was seen a single time. The rearrangement uses TRBV7-9 and TRBJ2-7; D may be TRBD2 (5 bases). CDR3 length: 15 amino acids. Trimming cost V 4 bases and J 0 bases, with 13 bases left between them. CDR1 SEHNR and CDR2 FQNEAQ come from the germline V gene (reference sequence). This CDR3 reads CASSSLGSSSYEQYF. Here the CDR3 DNA reads TGTGCCAGCAGCTCCCTGGGGAGTAGCTCCTACGAGCAGTACTTC. Using reference TRBV7-9 and TRBJ2-7 for the parts outside the CDR3, the full variable domain is DTGVSQNPRHKITKRGQNVTFRCDPISEHNRLYWYRQTLGQGPEFLTYFQNEAQLEKSRLLSDRFSAERPKGSFSTLEIQRTEQGDSAMYLCASSSLGSSSYEQYFGPGTRLTVT.

This chain joins TRBV27 and TRBJ2-7, with D uncertain. Germline V CDR1 and CDR2: MNHEY, SMNVEV (reference sequence). The ends were cut back, 4 bases at V and 1 base at J, with 11 bases in the middle. The CDR3 runs to 14 residues. CDR3 protein: CASSSASQSYEQYF. DNA of the CDR3: TGTGCCAGCAGTTCTGCTTCACAATCCTACGAGCAGTACTTC.

The chain joins TRBV7-9 to TRBJ2-7, with 11 bases aligning to TRBD2. Trimming at V came to 4 bases and at J to 7 bases, leaving 6 bases not matched to a gene. Germline assignment: CDR1 SEHNR and CDR2 FQNEAQ (reference sequence). This CDR3 has 14 residues. The CDR3 reads CASSSTSGAGEQYF. Here the CDR3 DNA reads TGTGCCAGCAGCTCGACTAGCGGGGCCGGGGAGCAGTACTTC.

The DNA of the CDR3 is TGCAGTGCTAGGACAGGGAACTACACCTTC. This encodes CSARTGNYTF. The chain has TRBV20-1 and TRBJ1-2; 7 bases are a match to TRBD1. Germline V gene data show CDR1 as DFQATT and CDR2 as SNEGSKA (reference sequence). After removal of 3 bases from V and 10 bases from J, the junction contained 2 bases not matched to a gene. CDR3 size: 10 residues.

In its sample, this clone was seen a few times. One base away lies a much larger clone, so this may be a sequencing read error. The genes are TRBV2 and TRBJ2-3; TRBD2 matches 10 bases. The CDR3 length is 15 residues. The V gene end was trimmed by 4 bases and the J gene end by 0 bases; junction bases not matched to a gene: 1. Germline CDR1 reads SNHLY; CDR2 reads FYNNEI. CDR3 protein: CASSGTSGSTDTQYF. The CDR3 region has the DNA TGTGCCAGCAGTGGGACTAGCGGAAGCACAGATACGCAGTATTTT.

As regards this clone: Mismatch with germline at one junction end may stem from a read error. The chain couples TRBV7-9 to TRBJ1-2; a weak D match, TRBD1 (5 bases). Per the germline V gene, CDR1 is SEHNR and CDR2 is FQNEAQ (reference sequence). CDR3 size: 14 residues. The CDR3 region is CASTFGGTRGGYTF. CDR3 in DNA: TGTGCAAGCACGTTCGGAGGGACTAGGGGTGGCTACACCTTC.